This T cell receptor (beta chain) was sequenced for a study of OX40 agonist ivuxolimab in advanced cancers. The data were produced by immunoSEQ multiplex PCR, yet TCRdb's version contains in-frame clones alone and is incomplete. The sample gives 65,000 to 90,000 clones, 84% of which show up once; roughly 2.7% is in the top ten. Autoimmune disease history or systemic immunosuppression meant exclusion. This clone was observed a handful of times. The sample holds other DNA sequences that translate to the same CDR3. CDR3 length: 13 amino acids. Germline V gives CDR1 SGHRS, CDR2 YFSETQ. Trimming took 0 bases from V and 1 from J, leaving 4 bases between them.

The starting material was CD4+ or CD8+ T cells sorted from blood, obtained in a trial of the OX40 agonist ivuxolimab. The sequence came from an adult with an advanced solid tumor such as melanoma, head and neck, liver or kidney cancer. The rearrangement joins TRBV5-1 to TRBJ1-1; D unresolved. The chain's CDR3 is CASSLEGNTEAFF. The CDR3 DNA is TGCGCCAGCAGCTTGGAGGGGAACACTGAAGCTTTCTTT.